This entry lists 16 T cell receptor beta chains sequenced from one sample in a study of blood T cells in healthy people across ages. Together with a sample-barcoded 5' primer, a J-beta primer mix was included in a second PCR lasting roughly 7 to 11 cycles. TCRdb redid the calling of the 5' RACE reads with MiXCR, one entry per CDR3 protein. The sample includes 1.5 million to 2 million distinct CDR3 sequences, roughly 30% of them seen just once. The sample was blood. All receptors derive from a woman in her 30s in good health.

This clonotype has more than one count but fewer than ten. The chain uses TRBV5-1 and TRBJ2-7, with 10 positions matching TRBD2. The junction had 2 bases not matched to a gene; V was cut back by 6 bases and J by 2 bases. Germline V gene data show CDR1 as SGHRS and CDR2 as YFSETQ. The CDR3 totals 13 residues. This CDR3 reads CASKLAGAYEQYF. The CDR3 region has the DNA TGCGCCAGCAAGCTAGCGGGAGCCTACGAGCAGTACTTC. Full variable domain (rest looked up from reference TRBV5-1 and TRBJ2-7): KAGVTQTPRYLIKTRGQQVTLSCSPISGHRSVSWYQQTPGQGLQFLFEYFSETQRNKGNFPGRFSGRQFSNSRSEMNVSTLELGDSALYLCASKLAGAYEQYFGPGTRLTVT.

The chain has TRBV28 and TRBJ2-5; TRBD2 aligns across 7 bases. J lost 1 base, V lost 3 bases, and 5 bases had no gene match. The CDR3 is 15 residues long. CDR1 is MDHEN, CDR2 SYDVKM, per germline. CDR3 region: CASSFRVAGQETQYF. The CDR3 coding sequence is TGTGCCAGCAGTTTTCGGGTAGCGGGCCAAGAGACCCAGTACTTC.

The table lists this clonotype with many counts. The gene calls are TRBV20-1 and TRBJ2-1; D is undetermined. Trimming took 1 base from V and 0 from J, leaving 10 bases between them. From germline, CDR1 is DFQATT and CDR2 SNEGSKA (reference sequence). The CDR3 spans 15 residues. The CDR3 here is CSARGAVSSYNEQFF. The CDR3 coding sequence is TGCAGTGCTAGAGGCGCGGTGAGCTCCTACAATGAGCAGTTCTTC.

The chain links TRBV27 to TRBJ2-3; possible D gene TRBD2, 6 bases. CDR3 length: 17 residues. Germline CDR1 and CDR2: MNHEY and SMNVEV (reference sequence). V lost 3 bases, J lost 1 base, and 17 bases lay in between. CDR3 sequence reads: CASSFLRPGLGTDTQYF. CDR3 in DNA: TGTGCCAGCAGTTTCCTCCGGCCGGGACTGGGCACAGATACGCAGTATTTT.

The J gene is TRBJ1-6, the V gene TRBV20-1, with TRBD1 matching 11 bases. The CDR3 has 17 amino acids. Per germline, CDR1 DFQATT and CDR2 SNEGSKA (reference sequence). V dropped 0 bases and J dropped 9; count of bases not matched to a gene: 10. In DNA form, the CDR3 reads TGCAGTGCTAGAGATCCCCAGGGGACAGGGGGTATTTCACCCCTCCACTTT. This codes for CSARDPQGTGGISPLHF.

The V gene is TRBV7-9, the J gene TRBJ2-7; perhaps TRBD1 as D (6 bases). V lost 3 bases to trimming and J lost 0 bases, with 12 bases between them. Germline lookup yields CDR1 SEHNR and CDR2 FQNEAQ (reference sequence). The CDR3 totals 15 residues. The CDR3, as DNA: TGTGCCAGCAGCTTGTCGTCAGGGGACTCCTACGAGCAGTACTTC. It is translated as CASSLSSGDSYEQYF.

Many counts were recorded for this clonotype. V and J are TRBV29-1 and TRBJ2-7; TRBD1 is a possible D gene (5 bases). The germline gives CDR1 SQVTM, CDR2 ANQGSEA. There are 11 residues in the CDR3. The V and J ends lost 7 bases and 0 bases respectively, with 7 bases between them. CDR3 region: CSAGNSYEQYF. CDR3 DNA sequence: TGCAGCGCAGGGAACTCCTACGAGCAGTACTTC.

In its sample, this clonotype was seen once. This rearrangement joins TRBV20-1 to TRBJ1-2; 7 nucleotides align to TRBD1. Looked up from germline, CDR1 is DFQATT and CDR2 is SNEGSKA (reference sequence). V shed 3 bases, J shed 4 bases, and the junction held 8 bases outside the gene matches. The CDR3 has 14 residues. The CDR3: CSASRQGIFYGYTF. As DNA, the CDR3 is TGCAGTGCTAGCAGACAGGGTATATTCTATGGCTACACCTTC.

The chain employs TRBV7-8 and TRBJ2-5; 7 bases line up with TRBD1. Germline V gene lookup returns CDR1 SGHVS and CDR2 FQNEAQ. V lost 2 bases to trimming and J lost 3 bases; unmatched junction nucleotides: 6. This CDR3 contains 15 residues. CDR3 bases: TGTGCCAGCAGCTTAAGGGAAACAGGGGAAGAGACCCAGTACTTC. It yields the protein CASSLRETGEETQYF.

CDR3 protein: CASSYTDWQETQYF. The DNA for the CDR3 is TGTGCCAGCAGTTACACGGACTGGCAAGAGACCCAGTACTTC. The J gene is TRBJ2-5, the V gene TRBV6-2 or TRBV6-3; D possibly corresponds to TRBD2 (5 bases). CDR1 and CDR2 from the germline V gene are MNHEY and SVGEGT. This CDR3 spans 14 amino acids. Trimming cost V 2 bases and J 2 bases, with 9 bases left between them.

This clonotype was found many times. The chain has TRBV7-2 and TRBJ2-3; the D is unclear. CDR1 and CDR2 (germline): SGHTA, FQGNSA. V shed 5 bases and J shed 10 bases, with 10 bases lying between them. The CDR3 spans 11 residues. CDR3 DNA sequence: TGTGCCAGCAGCCAACGGTGGGCGCAGTATTTT. It encodes CASSQRWAQYF.

Turning to this clonotype: This may be a read error: a much more frequent sequence differs by one nucleotide. This rearrangement joins TRBV29-1 to TRBJ2-5; no clear D gene. CDR1 and CDR2 (germline): SQVTM, ANQGSEA. The CDR3 covers 12 residues. Deletions cut 7 bases from V and 4 bases from J, with 13 bases between. CDR3 sequence (DNA): TGCAGCGCTACGATAGGTCCAGAGACCCAGTACTTC. As protein: CSATIGPETQYF.

Only a few counts were recorded for this clonotype. The chain uses TRBV2 and TRBJ2-5, with 9 bases lining up with TRBD2. The V segment lost 4 bases and the J segment 2 bases; nucleotides outside the gene matches: 11. Germline V gene lookup returns CDR1 SNHLY and CDR2 FYNNEI. The CDR3 length is 17 residues. CDR3 amino acids: CASSAYSGLAGQETQYF. DNA of the CDR3: TGTGCCAGCAGTGCCTATAGCGGCCTAGCGGGGCAAGAGACCCAGTACTTC. The full variable domain, completed using reference TRBV2 and TRBJ2-5, is EPEVTQTPSHQVTQMGQEVILRCVPISNHLYFYWYRQILGQKVEFLVSFYNNEISEKSEIFDDQFSVERPDGSNFTLKIRSTKLEDSAMYFCASSAYSGLAGQETQYFGPGTRLLVL.

Only a few counts were recorded for this clonotype. The chain employs TRBV12-3 or TRBV12-4 and TRBJ1-5; tentatively, D is TRBD1 (6 bases). This CDR3 has 16 residues. The V end was cut by 6 bases, the J end by 7 bases, with 22 bases between. This chain's CDR3 is CASSPLGRGSNQPQHF. The CDR3 DNA reads as TGTGCCAGCAGCCCTTTGGGCAGGGGTAGTAACCAGCCCCAGCATTTT.

The sample holds one count of this clonotype. V is TRBV5-1 and J is TRBJ2-1; weak D call: TRBD2 (5 bases). Between the trimmed V and J ends, which lost 2 bases and 2 bases, there was a span of 11 bases. The CDR3 length is 15 residues. CDR1 and CDR2 from the germline V gene are SGHRS and YFSETQ. The CDR3 sequence is CASSFGARAYNEQFF. In DNA, the CDR3 is TGCGCCAGCAGCTTTGGAGCGAGGGCCTACAATGAGCAGTTCTTC.

This clonotype was picked up many times. This chain links TRBV10-3 with TRBJ2-5; D is ambiguous. Germline values: CDR1 ENHRY, CDR2 SYGVKD. CDR3 length equals 14 residues. V was clipped by 6 bases and J by 6 bases, with 17 bases between them. The CDR3 loop is CAIRNPVGLKTQYF. In nucleotides, the CDR3 is TGTGCCATCAGGAACCCGGTCGGGCTAAAGACCCAGTACTTC.